This T cell receptor (beta chain) comes out of a study of cytomegalovirus exposure and HLA in healthy donors. Donors had nominal health at sampling but likely had unrecorded immune exposures. The CDR3 covers 15 residues. Germline-derived CDR1 and CDR2 are SGHDT and YYEEEE. Trimming took 5 bases from V and 4 from J; bases not matched to a gene: 8. General study findings and limits: One variant, a missense change in DCLRE1C, was linked in a later analysis to TCR beta V- and J-gene trimming. The investigators catalogued 150 to 200 TCR beta chains as cytomegalovirus-associated.

Details on this clone: The target antigen is unknown.

PCR employed 60 Vbeta and 13 Jbeta primers. Only in-frame clones appear in the TCRdb table, and some are missing; sequencing was by immunoSEQ multiplex PCR. Seen here are 65,000 to 95,000 clones, about 80% observed once, and the top ten hold 2% to 3%. This sequence was found in a man aged 25-45 years in good health and CMV-seronegative. The chain carries TRBV5-6 and TRBJ1-4, with 7 bases lining up with TRBD1. The sequencing input was PBMCs. The DNA of the CDR3 is TGTGCCAGCAGTCGGGAGGGACAGTATAATGAAAAACTGTTTTTT. As protein: CASSREGQYNEKLFF.